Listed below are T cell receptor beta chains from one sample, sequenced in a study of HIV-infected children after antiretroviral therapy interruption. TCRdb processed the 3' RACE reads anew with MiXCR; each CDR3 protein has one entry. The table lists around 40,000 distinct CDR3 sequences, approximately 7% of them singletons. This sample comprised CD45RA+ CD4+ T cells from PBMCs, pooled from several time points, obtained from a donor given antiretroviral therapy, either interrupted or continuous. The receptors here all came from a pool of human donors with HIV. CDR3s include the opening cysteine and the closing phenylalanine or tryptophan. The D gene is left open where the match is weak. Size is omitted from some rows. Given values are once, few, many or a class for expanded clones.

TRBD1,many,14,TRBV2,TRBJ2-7,TGTGCCAGCAGCAACCGGGACAGGGAAGGCGAGCAGTACTTC,CASSNRDREGEQYF
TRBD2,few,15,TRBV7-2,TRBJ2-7,TGTGCCAGCAGCATACTAGCGGGAGGGCCTGGAGAGCAGTACTTC,CASSILAGGPGEQYF
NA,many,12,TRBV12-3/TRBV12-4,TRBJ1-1,TGTGCCAGCAGTTTAAGATCAGGAAGGGCTTTCTTT,CASSLRSGRAFF
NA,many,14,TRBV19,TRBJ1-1,TGTGCCAGCAGTCCCTACAGGACAAACACAGAAGTCTTCTTT,CASSPYRTNTEVFF
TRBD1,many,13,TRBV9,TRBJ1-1,TGTGCCAGCAGCGTGGGACAGGGGACTGAAGCTTTCTTT,CASSVGQGTEAFF
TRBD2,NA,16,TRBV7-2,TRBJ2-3,TGTGCCAGCAGCTTGACTAGCGGGGGGCTCACAGATACGCAGTATTTT,CASSLTSGGLTDTQYF
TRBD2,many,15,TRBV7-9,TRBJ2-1,TGTGCCAGCAGCCCCGGGACTAGCGGGAGGACTGAGCAGTTCTTC,CASSPGTSGRTEQFF
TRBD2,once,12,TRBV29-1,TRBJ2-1,TGCAGCAGTAGCGGGGGATACAATGAGCAGTTCTTC,CSSSGGYNEQFF
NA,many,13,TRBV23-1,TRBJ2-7,TGTGCCAGCAGTCCCGGACTGGGGGAGGAACAGTACTTC,CASSPGLGEEQYF
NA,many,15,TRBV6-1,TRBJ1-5,TGTGCCAGCGAGACGGACAGTTATTGGGAGTGGGGCCAGCATTTT,CASETDSYWEWGQHF
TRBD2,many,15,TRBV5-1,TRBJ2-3,TGCGCCAGCAGCGGGGGGCTAGCGGGAGCAGATACGCAGTATTTT,CASSGGLAGADTQYF
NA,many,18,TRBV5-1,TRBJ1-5,TGCGCCAGCAGCTTGGCCCCGCAGGGCGTCGGGAGCAATCAGCCCCAGCATTTT,CASSLAPQGVGSNQPQHF
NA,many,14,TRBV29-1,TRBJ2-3,TGCAGCGTTGCCAGCTTAATTTTACCAGATACGCAGTATTTT,CSVASLILPDTQYF
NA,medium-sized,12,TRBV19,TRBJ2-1,TGTGCCAGCCGGGGTTTCTATGCTGAGCAGTTCTTC,CASRGFYAEQFF
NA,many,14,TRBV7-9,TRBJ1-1,TGTGCCAGCTCAAGTGTCCAGGGACGCGCTGAAGCTTTCTTT,CASSSVQGRAEAFF
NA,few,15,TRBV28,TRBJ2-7,TGTGCCAGCATTACCGAGTCGGGGCCCCTACGGGAGCAGTACTTC,CASITESGPLREQYF
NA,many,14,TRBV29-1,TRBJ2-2,TGCAGCGCCCAAGATCTTTTGAACACCGGGGAGCTGTTTTTT,CSAQDLLNTGELFF
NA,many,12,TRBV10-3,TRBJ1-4,TGTGCCATCAGAAACGACGGAGAAAGGCTGTTTTTT,CAIRNDGERLFF
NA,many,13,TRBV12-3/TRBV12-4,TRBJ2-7,TGTGCCAGCAGTTTCGACCCCTACTACGAGCAGTACTTC,CASSFDPYYEQYF
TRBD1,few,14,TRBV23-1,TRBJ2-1,TGCGCCAGCAGTCAATACGACAGGGACAATGAGCAGTTCTTC,CASSQYDRDNEQFF
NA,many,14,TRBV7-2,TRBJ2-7,TGTGCCAGCAGCTTAGAACAGGGTCCCTACGAGCAGTACTTC,CASSLEQGPYEQYF
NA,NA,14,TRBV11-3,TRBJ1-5,TGTGCCAGTAGTCCCCAGAATAGCAATCAGCCCCAGCATTTT,CASSPQNSNQPQHF
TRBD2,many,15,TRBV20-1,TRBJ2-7,TGCAGTGCTAGTGGTTCGACTAGCGGGGCCCACGAGCAGTACTTC,CSASGSTSGAHEQYF
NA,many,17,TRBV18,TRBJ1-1,TGTGCCAGCTCATCCTTAAGGGACGGCAAGATGAACACTGAAGCTTTCTTT,CASSSLRDGKMNTEAFF
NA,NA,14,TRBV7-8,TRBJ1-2,TGTGCCAGCAGCTTAGATGTACAGGTCTCTGGCTACACCTTC,CASSLDVQVSGYTF